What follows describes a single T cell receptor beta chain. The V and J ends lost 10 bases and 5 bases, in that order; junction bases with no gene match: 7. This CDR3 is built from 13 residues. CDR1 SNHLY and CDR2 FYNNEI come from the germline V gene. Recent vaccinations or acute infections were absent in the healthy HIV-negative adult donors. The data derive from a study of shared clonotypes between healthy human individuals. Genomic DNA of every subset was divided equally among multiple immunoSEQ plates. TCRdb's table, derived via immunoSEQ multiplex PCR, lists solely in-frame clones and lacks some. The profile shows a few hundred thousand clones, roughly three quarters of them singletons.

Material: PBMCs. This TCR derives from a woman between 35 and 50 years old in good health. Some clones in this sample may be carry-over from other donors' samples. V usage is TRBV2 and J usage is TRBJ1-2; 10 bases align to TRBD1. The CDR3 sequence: CATGTGEIYGYTF. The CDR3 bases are TGTGCCACTGGGACAGGGGAGATTTATGGCTACACCTTC.